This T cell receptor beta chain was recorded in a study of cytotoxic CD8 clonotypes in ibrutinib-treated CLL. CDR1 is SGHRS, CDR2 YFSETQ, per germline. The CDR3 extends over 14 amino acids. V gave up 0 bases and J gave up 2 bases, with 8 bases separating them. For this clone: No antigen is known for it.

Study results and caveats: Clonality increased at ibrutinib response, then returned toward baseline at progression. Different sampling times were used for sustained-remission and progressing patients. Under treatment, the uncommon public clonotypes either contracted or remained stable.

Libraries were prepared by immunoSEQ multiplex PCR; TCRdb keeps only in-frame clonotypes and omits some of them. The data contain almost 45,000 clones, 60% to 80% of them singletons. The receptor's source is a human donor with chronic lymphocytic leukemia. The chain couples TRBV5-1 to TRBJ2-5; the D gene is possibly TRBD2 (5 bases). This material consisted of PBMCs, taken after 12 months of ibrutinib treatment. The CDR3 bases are TGCGCCAGCAGCTTGGTCGGGGTGCAAGAGACCCAGTACTTC. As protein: CASSLVGVQETQYF.